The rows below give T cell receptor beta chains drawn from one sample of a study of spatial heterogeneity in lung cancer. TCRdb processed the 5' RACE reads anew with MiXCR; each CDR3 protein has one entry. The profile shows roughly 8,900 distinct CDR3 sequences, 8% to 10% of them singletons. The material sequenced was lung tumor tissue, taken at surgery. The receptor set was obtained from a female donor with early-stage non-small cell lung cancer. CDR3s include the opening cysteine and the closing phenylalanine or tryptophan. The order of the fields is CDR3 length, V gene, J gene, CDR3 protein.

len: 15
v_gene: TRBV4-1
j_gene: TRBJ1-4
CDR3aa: CASSYGGGGGEKLFF

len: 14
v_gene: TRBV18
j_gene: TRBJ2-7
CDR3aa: CASSQGTGDYEQYF

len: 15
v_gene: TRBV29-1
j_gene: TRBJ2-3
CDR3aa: CSVDVLAALTDTQYF

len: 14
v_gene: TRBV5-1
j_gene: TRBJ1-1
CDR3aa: CASSSQGGNTEAFF

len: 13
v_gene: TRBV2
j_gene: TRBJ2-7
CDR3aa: CASSVFVEYEQYF

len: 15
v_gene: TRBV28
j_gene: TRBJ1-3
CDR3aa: CASSGGTSSGNTIYF

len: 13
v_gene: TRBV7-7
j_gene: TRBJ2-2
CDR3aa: CASSLAPLGELFF

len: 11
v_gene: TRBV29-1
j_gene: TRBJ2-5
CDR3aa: CSVGIQETQYF

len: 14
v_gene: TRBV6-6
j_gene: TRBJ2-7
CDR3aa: CASSRTVFSYEQYF

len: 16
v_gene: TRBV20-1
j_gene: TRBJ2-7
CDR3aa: CSARDTGAGGTYEQYF

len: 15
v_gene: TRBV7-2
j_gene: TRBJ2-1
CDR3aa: CASSLSTHLGNEQFF

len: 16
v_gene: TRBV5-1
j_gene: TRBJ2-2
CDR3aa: CASSLTTKGTTGELFF

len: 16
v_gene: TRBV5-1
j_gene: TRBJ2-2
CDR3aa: CASSLGDTRDTGELFF

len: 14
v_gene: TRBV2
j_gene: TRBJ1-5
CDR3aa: CASRSTGSNQPQHF

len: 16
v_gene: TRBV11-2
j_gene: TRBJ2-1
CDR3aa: CASSLGDPSSYNEQFF

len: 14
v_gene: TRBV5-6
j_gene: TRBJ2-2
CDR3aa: CASSYRTHTGELFF

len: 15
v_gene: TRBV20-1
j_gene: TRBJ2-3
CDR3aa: CSARASGGFGYTQYF

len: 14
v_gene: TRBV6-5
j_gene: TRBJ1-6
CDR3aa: CASKTGVGNSPLHF